This T cell receptor (beta chain) was retrieved from a study of shared clonotypes between healthy human individuals. V lost 3 bases and J 1 base, leaving 10 bases between the germline ends. From germline, CDR1 is MNHNS and CDR2 SASEGT. The length of the CDR3 is 15 residues. Study observations and caveats: What naive subsets generally showed was a larger estimated richness than memory subsets showed. It was the non-shared clonotypes that had lower generation probabilities than clonotypes shared by all four donors.

With regard to this clone: Its antigen is still unknown.

The repertoire was sequenced with immunoSEQ multiplex PCR; TCRdb's copy has only in-frame clones and lacks some. The sample has 2,500,000 or so clones, under 95% seen once. Each of the donors was a healthy adult who was HIV-negative and had not had a recent acute infection or vaccination. The genes are TRBV6-1 and TRBJ1-5; D is unresolved. Material for sequencing was naive CD4+ T cells from PBMCs. Subset specified: CD45RA+ positively selected. This clonotype was sampled from a man between 18 and 35 years old in good health. Some clones in this sample may be carry-over from other donors' samples. The CDR3 spells CASSEPRLSNQPQHF. DNA of the CDR3: TGTGCCAGCAGTGAGCCCAGACTCAGCAATCAGCCCCAGCATTTT.